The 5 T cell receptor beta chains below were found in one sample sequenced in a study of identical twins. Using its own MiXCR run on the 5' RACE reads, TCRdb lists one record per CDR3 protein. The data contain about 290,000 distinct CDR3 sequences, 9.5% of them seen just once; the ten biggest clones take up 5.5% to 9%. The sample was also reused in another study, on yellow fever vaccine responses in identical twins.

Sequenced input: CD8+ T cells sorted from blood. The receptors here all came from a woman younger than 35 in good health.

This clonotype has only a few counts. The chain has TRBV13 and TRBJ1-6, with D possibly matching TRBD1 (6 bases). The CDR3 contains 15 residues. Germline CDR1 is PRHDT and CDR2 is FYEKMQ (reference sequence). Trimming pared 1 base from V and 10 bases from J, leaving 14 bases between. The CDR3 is CASSLDREVGSPLHF. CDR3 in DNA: TGTGCCAGCAGCTTAGACAGGGAAGTAGGATCACCCCTCCACTTT.

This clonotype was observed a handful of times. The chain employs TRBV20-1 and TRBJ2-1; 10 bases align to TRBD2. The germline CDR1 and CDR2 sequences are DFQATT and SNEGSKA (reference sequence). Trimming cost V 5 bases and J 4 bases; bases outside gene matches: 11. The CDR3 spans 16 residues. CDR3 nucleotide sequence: TGCAGTGCTCTTGACCTAGCGGGAGAGCGATACAATGAGCAGTTCTTC. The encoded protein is CSALDLAGERYNEQFF.

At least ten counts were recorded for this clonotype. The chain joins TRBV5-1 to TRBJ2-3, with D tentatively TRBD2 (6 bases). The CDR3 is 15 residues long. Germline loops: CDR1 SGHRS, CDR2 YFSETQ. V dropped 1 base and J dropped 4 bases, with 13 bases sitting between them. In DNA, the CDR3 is TGCGCCAGCAGCTTGTACGGGAGAGGCGCAGATACGCAGTATTTT. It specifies CASSLYGRGADTQYF. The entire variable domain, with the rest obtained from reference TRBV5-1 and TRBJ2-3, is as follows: KAGVTQTPRYLIKTRGQQVTLSCSPISGHRSVSWYQQTPGQGLQFLFEYFSETQRNKGNFPGRFSGRQFSNSRSEMNVSTLELGDSALYLCASSLYGRGADTQYFGPGTRLTVL.

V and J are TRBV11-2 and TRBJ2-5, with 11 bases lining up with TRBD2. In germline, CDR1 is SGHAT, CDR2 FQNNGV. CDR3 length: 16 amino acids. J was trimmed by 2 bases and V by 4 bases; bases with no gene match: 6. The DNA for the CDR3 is TGTGCCAGCAGCTCGTCTAGCGGGGGGATACAAGAGACCCAGTACTTC. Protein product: CASSSSSGGIQETQYF.

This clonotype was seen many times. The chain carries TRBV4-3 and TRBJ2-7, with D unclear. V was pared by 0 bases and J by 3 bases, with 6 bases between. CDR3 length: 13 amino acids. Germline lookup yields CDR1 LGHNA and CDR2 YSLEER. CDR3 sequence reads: CASSQDHGYEQYF. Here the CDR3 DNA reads TGCGCCAGCAGCCAAGATCACGGCTACGAGCAGTACTTC.